This entry describes one T cell receptor beta chain. Its target antigen remains unknown. Base qualities are not at hand, and no much larger clone is one base apart. These data belong to a study of T cell responses to AZD1222 COVID-19 vaccine (dated by TCRdb to the early 2020s). With respect to the entire study: AZD1222 recipients with second doses at about 4 weeks or about 12 weeks were pooled, because spike-specific TCR depth and breadth did not differ between schedules. A total of 233 trial participants underwent TCR sequencing, of whom around 210 had received two doses of AZD1222 and approximately 25 had received two doses of the MenACWY control vaccine. Enrollment into the trials was organized by age into subgroups of 18-55, 56-69 and 70-plus years, and those subgroups contained roughly 150, 30 and 60 TCR-sequenced participants, respectively. Overall study outcomes, separate from this receptor: Because no day 14 peak-response samples were available, the repertoires could be characterized only after the peak T cell response. The 56-69-year group was small, and its depth increase did not reach significance, likely because of low power. Most participants were white British and females outnumbered males, and the authors suggested that clonal diversity may have been underestimated. The whole spike protein was spanned by vaccine-associated CD4 TCRs, and dominant responses were seen in regions 160-218 and 743-854. A significant rise in spike-specific TCR breadth and depth was observed after two AZD1222 doses relative to day 0 and relative to MenACWY recipients. Only six or seven AZD1222 recipients were SARS-CoV-2 seropositive at baseline, limiting conclusions about previously exposed vaccinees. Nearly half of unique spike-specific TCRs reportedly recognized epitopes outside regions mutated in the B.1.351 and B.1.1.7 variants.

The time point label of this sample denotes: baseline before first vaccination. Samples from vaccinated people were obtained from the UK trials COV001 and COV002, which included a single-blind randomized controlled phase 2/3 trial of AZD1222 (ChAdOx1 nCoV-19) in healthy adults. Trial participant PBMC samples were collected at day 0 and day 28 after the second dose for TCRbeta chain sequencing. The CDR3 regions of human TCRbeta chains were analyzed by immunosequencing. The authors' analysis ran thus. Repertoire TCRs were checked for matches against a reference library of SARS-CoV-2-specific TCRs that had been generated using the MIRA antigen-specificity platform. Breadth was defined as the fraction of unique TCRs that were SARS-CoV-2-associated. Depth was defined as the fraction of total T cells that were SARS-CoV-2-associated. Using the MIRA data, each spike-specific TCR was mapped to the spike region that the TCR reacts to and placed in a CD4 or CD8 class. Log10-transformed breadth and depth values were compared by one-way ANOVA with Sidak's multiple comparisons tests. The immuneACCESS repertoire file appears here via TCRdb, limited to in-frame rearrangements. These files lack a portion of the clones; in checked studies, under half of the deficit traces to unresolved V genes, and the cause of the others is not known. The V and J calls and clone size come from that table; D and trimming were worked out from the DNA. Counted in this sample were some 120,000 clones; 86% of them appeared once. Approximately 7.6% of the sample goes to the ten largest clones.

Sequenced material: peripheral blood, taken on day 0 of AZD1222 vaccination. The sequence derives from an adult in good health.

CDR3 sequence: CASSPSGYSYEQYF. In nucleotides, the sequence is TGTGCCAGCAGCCCAAGCGGGTACTCCTACGAGCAGTACTTC. The sequence is built from TRBV11-2 and TRBJ2-7; 6 matching bases give a weak D call of TRBD2. Trimming takes 5 bases from V and 0 bases from J, and the germline ends sit 11 bases apart. The CDR3 covers 14 residues, taking in both the cysteine and the phenylalanine. Only the CDR3 DNA stays, 42 bases, in frame from base 1. Via the germline V gene, CDR1 is SGHAT and CDR2 FQNNGV.